A selection of T cell receptor beta chains follows, all from one sample in a study of blood T cell repertoires in COVID-19. TCRdb's copy holds only in-frame clones and misses some; the assay was immunoSEQ multiplex PCR. Seen here are around 72,000 clones, roughly 88% observed once, and the top ten hold about 27%. Sequencing was done on a sample of peripheral blood. The source of these receptors is a man between 50 and 59 years old with acute or convalescent COVID-19. CDR3s include the opening cysteine and the closing phenylalanine or tryptophan. The D gene is left open where the match is weak. Clone size is shown for a subset of rows, as once, few, many or a class of expanded clone.

>TRBV18|TRBJ1-1|NA|TRBD1
TGTGCCAGCTCCCAAAACAGGGGGCGGCCCACTGAAGCTTTCTTT
CASSQNRGRPTEAFF
>TRBV6-5|TRBJ2-7|few|TRBD1
TGTGCCAGCGGGACAGAATTTGACGAGCAGTACTTC
CASGTEFDEQYF
>TRBV5-1|TRBJ2-7|NA|NA
TGCGCCAGCAGCTTGGTTTCAGACTACGAGCAGTACTTC
CASSLVSDYEQYF
>TRBV5-4|TRBJ2-7|NA|NA
TGTGCCAGCAGCTTGGGCGCCCCAGGGGACCCCTACGAGCAGTACTTC
CASSLGAPGDPYEQYF
>TRBV27|TRBJ2-7|many|NA
TGTGCCAGCAGTTTAGGTGTGGGGAGCTCCTACGAGCAGTACTTC
CASSLGVGSSYEQYF
>TRBV6-2/TRBV6-3|TRBJ2-5|once|TRBD2
TGTGCCAGCAGTTACTCGCTAGCGGTGTACCAAGAGACCCAGTACTTC
CASSYSLAVYQETQYF
>TRBV15|TRBJ1-2|NA|NA
TGTGCCACCAGCAGGTACACAAATTCAATCGGCTACACCTTC
CATSRYTNSIGYTF
>TRBV7-6|TRBJ2-5|NA|NA
TGTGCCAGCAGCTTAGGGCCTCAACGGGTAGAGACCCAGTACTTC
CASSLGPQRVETQYF
>TRBV19|TRBJ1-5|NA|TRBD1
TGTGCCAGTAGTATAGTGGGACAGCTGGATCAGCCCCAGCATTTT
CASSIVGQLDQPQHF
>TRBV6-5|TRBJ2-7|NA|TRBD2
TGTGCCAGCAGTTACGGGACTAGCGGGGGAGCCTACGAGCAGTACTTC
CASSYGTSGGAYEQYF
>TRBV5-1|TRBJ2-7|NA|TRBD2
TGCGCCAGTCAGGACGGACTAGCGCAGTACTTC
CASQDGLAQYF
>TRBV7-3|TRBJ2-3|NA|NA
TGTGCCAGCAGCTTAAGGGGGCTGGATACAGATACGCAGTATTTT
CASSLRGLDTDTQYF
>TRBV11-2|TRBJ2-3|NA|TRBD2
TGTGCCAGCTCCCCCGGACTAGCCCCCACAGATACGCAGTATTTT
CASSPGLAPTDTQYF
>TRBV6-1|TRBJ1-6|few|TRBD1
TGTGCCAGCAGTGAAGGGACAGGGCTATCTAATTCACCCCTCCACTTT
CASSEGTGLSNSPLHF
>TRBV5-1|TRBJ2-5|NA|TRBD1
TGCGCCAGCAGCTCCGGGGACAGGGGCCCTCAAGAGACCCAGTACTTC
CASSSGDRGPQETQYF
>TRBV4-2|TRBJ2-6|NA|NA
TGTGCCAGCAGTGGTCTACGGGGAACCGCTGGGGCCAACGTCCTGACTTTC
CASSGLRGTAGANVLTF
>TRBV7-9|TRBJ2-3|NA|NA
TGTGCCAGCAGCCCCCGTATCGGGGGCACAGATACGCAGTATTTT
CASSPRIGGTDTQYF
>TRBV10-1|TRBJ2-3|NA|NA
TGCGCCATCCTAAGGGGGGGGCCTAGCACAGATACGCAGTATTTT
CAILRGGPSTDTQYF
>TRBV5-1|TRBJ2-3|NA|TRBD1
TGCGCCAGCAGCTTGGTTGGGCAGGGGGCGGTAGATACGCAGTATTTT
CASSLVGQGAVDTQYF
>TRBV7-9|TRBJ1-2|NA|TRBD1
TGTGCCAGCAGCTTACCACCGGGACAGGACTATGGCTACACCTTC
CASSLPPGQDYGYTF
>TRBV21-1|TRBJ2-7|NA|NA
TGTGCCAGCAGAAAAACCGGGACAGGGGATTACGAGCAGTACTTC
CASRKTGTGDYEQYF
>TRBV6-5|TRBJ1-2|NA|NA
TGTGCCAGTATTGACGGGGTGAAGGACTATGGCTACACCTTC
CASIDGVKDYGYTF
>TRBV27|TRBJ2-7|NA|TRBD2
TGTGCCAGCAGTGCCCCCGGCGGGAGCTCCTACGAGCAGTACTTC
CASSAPGGSSYEQYF
>TRBV28|TRBJ2-3|NA|TRBD2
TGTGCCATCCTCCGGGGGGGCTCAGATACGCAGTATTTT
CAILRGGSDTQYF
>TRBV18|TRBJ1-5|NA|NA
TGTGCCAGCTCACGAACGGGGGTTCCTCAGCCCCAGCATTTT
CASSRTGVPQPQHF
>TRBV24-1|TRBJ2-7|NA|TRBD1
TGTGCCACCAGTGAGGGGTGGACAGGGGCCGAGCAGTACTTC
CATSEGWTGAEQYF
>TRBV30|TRBJ2-4|NA|NA
TGTGCCTGGAGTGTGGGGGCTCTAGCCAAAAACATTCAGTACTTC
CAWSVGALAKNIQYF
>TRBV15|TRBJ2-5|once|NA
TGTGCCACCAGCAGAGATAGAGGGGGTGAGACCCAGTACTTC
CATSRDRGGETQYF
>TRBV30|TRBJ2-1|NA|TRBD1
TGTGCCTGGAGTATGGGGACAGGCCGGTATGAGCAGTTCTTC
CAWSMGTGRYEQFF
>TRBV15|TRBJ2-5|few|TRBD2
TGTGCCACCAGCAGAGGCGGCGGGGGGGCAATAGAGACCCAGTACTTC
CATSRGGGGAIETQYF
>TRBV24-1|TRBJ2-1|once|TRBD1
TGTGCCACCAGTGAGCTACAGACAGGGAAGCAGTTCTTC
CATSELQTGKQFF
>TRBV6-5|TRBJ1-4|NA|NA
TGTGCCAGCAGTTACGGGCAGATTAATGAAAAACTGTTTTTT
CASSYGQINEKLFF
>TRBV10-1|TRBJ2-1|NA|TRBD1
TGCGCCAGCAGTGGGGGACAGGCCGGCCTTGAGCAGTTCTTC
CASSGGQAGLEQFF
>TRBV6-5|TRBJ1-6|NA|NA
TGTGCCAGCAGTTACTCGGACAGCCGGCGCAATTCACCCCTCCACTTT
CASSYSDSRRNSPLHF
>TRBV10-3|TRBJ2-5|NA|TRBD1
TGTGCCATCAGTCAGGGGGCCCTTCAAGAGACCCAGTACTTC
CAISQGALQETQYF
>TRBV10-1|TRBJ2-7|NA|NA
TGCGCCACCGCGGACAGTACCTACGAGCAGTACTTC
CATADSTYEQYF
>TRBV7-6|TRBJ2-1|NA|TRBD2
TGTGCCAGCAGCCAACTAGCGGGGAGCTCCTACAATGAGCAGTTCTTC
CASSQLAGSSYNEQFF
>TRBV4-1|TRBJ1-1|NA|NA
TGCGCCAGCAGCCAAGGGCGCGGGACTGAAGCTTTCTTT
CASSQGRGTEAFF
>TRBV3-1/TRBV3-2|TRBJ2-1|NA|TRBD1
TGTGCCAGCAGCCAGGGGACAGGGGGAAATGAGCAGTTCTTC
CASSQGTGGNEQFF
>TRBV5-1|TRBJ2-3|NA|TRBD1
TGCGCCAGCAGCTTGGCTGGGACAGGGGCCTTGATGAGCCACACAGATACGCAGTATTTT
CASSLAGTGALMSHTDTQYF
>TRBV3-1/TRBV3-2|TRBJ2-6|NA|NA
TGTGCCAGCAGCCAGTCAGACTCTGGGGCCAACGTCCTGACTTTC
CASSQSDSGANVLTF
>TRBV19|TRBJ1-1|NA|NA
TGTGCCAGTTCTCCTCGAGGCCAGGGCACTGAAGCTTTCTTT
CASSPRGQGTEAFF
>TRBV5-1|TRBJ1-1|once|TRBD1
TGCGCCAGCAGCTTACTCGGACAGGGACGCTCGAACACTGAAGCTTTCTTT
CASSLLGQGRSNTEAFF
>TRBV29-1|TRBJ2-2|NA|TRBD1
TGCAGCGTTGAAGAGGGGGACAGGGAGACCGGGGAGCTGTTTTTT
CSVEEGDRETGELFF
>TRBV10-2|TRBJ2-7|NA|TRBD2
TGCGCCACCGGGGGGTCAGGGACTTTCTCCTACGAGCAGTACTTC
CATGGSGTFSYEQYF